Below are 26 T cell receptor beta chains sequenced from a single sample in a study of vaccination effects on CD4 cells after COVID-19. These receptors are not linked to any known antigen. Ahead of sequencing, the ViraFEST assay grew antigen-specific CD4+ T cells using viral peptide pools. It was after nine to ten days of culture that CD4+ T cells were isolated. The person's infection with SARS-CoV-2, confirmed by PCR, took place between March and December 2020. Participants each got two BNT162b2 or mRNA-1273 vaccine doses. TCRdb's copy holds only in-frame clones and misses some; the assay was immunoSEQ multiplex PCR. Among 15,000 or so clones, over 65% were seen once, and the ten largest hold approximately 20%. The specimen comprised CD4+ T cells from PBMCs cultured with SARS-CoV-2 spike peptides, sampled after COVID-19 vaccination. Receptors were obtained from a human donor who had a prior SARS-CoV-2 infection.

The rearrangement joins TRBV5-1 to TRBJ2-1; the match to TRBD2 covers 14 bases. Trimming at V came to 6 bases and at J to 0 bases, leaving 8 bases not matched to a gene. The germline gives CDR1 SGHRS, CDR2 YFSETQ. The CDR3 runs to 18 residues. This chain's CDR3 is CASTSGTSGRGSYNEQFF. CDR3 in DNA: TGCGCCAGCACCTCCGGGACTAGCGGGAGAGGCTCCTACAATGAGCAGTTCTTC.

The V gene is TRBV9, the J gene TRBJ1-4, with a possible D match to TRBD1 (5 bases). Trimming stripped 3 bases from V and 0 bases from J, with 9 bases between. CDR1 is SGDLS, CDR2 YYNGEE, per germline. CDR3 length: 15 amino acids. CDR3 in DNA: TGTGCCAGCAGCGGAGGGGTTTCAACTAATGAAAAACTGTTTTTT. Protein sequence: CASSGGVSTNEKLFF.

The chain links TRBV19 to TRBJ2-7; 7 bases map to TRBD1. After removal of 4 bases from V and 3 bases from J, the junction contained 6 bases not matched to a gene. CDR1 is LNHDA, CDR2 SQIVND, per germline (reference sequence). The CDR3 spans 14 residues. Here the CDR3 reads CASSRDRDSYEQYF. The CDR3 region has the DNA TGTGCCAGTAGTAGGGACCGGGACAGCTACGAGCAGTACTTC.

This clone has a handful of counts. This chain connects TRBV5-1 to TRBJ2-7; D is undetermined. The germline V and J ends were trimmed by 6 bases and 0 bases, with 10 bases remaining between them. Germline V gene sequence: CDR1 SGHRS, CDR2 YFSETQ. The CDR3 has 13 amino acids. CDR3 amino acids: CASNPHNSYEQYF. In nucleotides, the CDR3 is TGCGCCAGCAACCCCCATAACTCCTACGAGCAGTACTTC.

This rearrangement joins TRBV9 to TRBJ1-2; TRBD1 might be the D (5 bases). Germline V CDR1 and CDR2: SGDLS, YYNGEE. The V end was cut by 0 bases, the J end by 3 bases, with 12 bases between. The CDR3 is made up of 15 amino acids. As DNA, the CDR3 is TGTGCCAGCAGCGTAGGGGGGTACCTTGACTATGGCTACACCTTC. Protein product: CASSVGGYLDYGYTF.

This clone appeared a few times. This rearrangement joins TRBV5-1 to TRBJ2-3; 15 nucleotides align to TRBD2. Germline CDR1 SGHRS, CDR2 YFSETQ. The CDR3 has 17 amino acids. After removal of 4 bases from V and 5 bases from J, the junction contained 8 bases not matched to a gene. The chain's CDR3 is CASSPGLAGGLGDTQYF. The CDR3 nucleotides are TGCGCCAGCAGCCCGGGACTAGCGGGAGGATTAGGAGATACGCAGTATTTT.

This chain uses TRBV6-6 with TRBJ1-1; tentatively, D is TRBD1 (5 bases). CDR1 and CDR2 from the germline V gene are MNHNY and SVGAGI (reference sequence). Between the trimmed V and J ends, which lost 0 bases and 4 bases, there was a span of 9 bases. The CDR3 length is 14 residues. In DNA form, the CDR3 reads TGTGCCAGCAGTTACTCGTTGGGGGGCACTGAAGCTTTCTTT. This translates into CASSYSLGGTEAFF.

The V call is TRBV5-4, the J call TRBJ2-1; 9 bases line up with TRBD1. The J segment lost 11 bases and the V segment lost 4 bases, leaving 1 base of the junction unmatched. The germline V gene encodes CDR1 SGHNT and CDR2 YYREEE (reference sequence). CDR3 length: 11 amino acids. In DNA, the CDR3 is TGTGCCAGCAGCGGGACAGGGCAGCAGTTCTTC. Encoded protein: CASSGTGQQFF.

This clone appeared once. The J gene is TRBJ2-7, the V gene TRBV6-4; tentative D call: TRBD2 (5 bases). The germline CDR1 and CDR2 sequences are MRHNA and SNTAGT. The CDR3 totals 14 residues. V was clipped by 1 base and J by 3 bases, with 10 bases between them. CDR3 amino acids: CASSDFEGYYEQYF. CDR3 nucleotide sequence: TGTGCCAGCAGTGACTTCGAGGGATACTACGAGCAGTACTTC.

A few counts support this clone. The chain joins TRBV2 to TRBJ1-2; a weak D match, TRBD1 (6 bases). V dropped 5 bases and J dropped 8 bases, with 15 bases sitting between them. Germline V gene data show CDR1 as SNHLY and CDR2 as FYNNEI. This CDR3 has 13 residues. The CDR3 DNA reads TGTGCCAGCAGTACGGGGGACATCTACGGCTACACCTTC. It translates to CASSTGDIYGYTF.

This chain links TRBV7-2 with TRBJ2-7; D may be TRBD1 or TRBD2 (7 bases each). This CDR3 region has 15 residues. Trimming stripped 7 bases from V and 4 bases from J, with 20 bases between. Germline loops: CDR1 SGHTA, CDR2 FQGNSA. CDR3 nucleotides: TGTGCCAGCACCCAGGGGGGGGGCTACCTTTACGAGCAGTACTTC. Residues: CASTQGGGYLYEQYF.

The V call is TRBV6-1, the J call TRBJ2-5; the D is unclear. The V gene lost 2 bases and the J gene lost 2 bases, with 12 bases spanning the gap. CDR3 length: 15 residues. Germline loops: CDR1 MNHNS, CDR2 SASEGT. The CDR3: CASSENWAVQETQYF. CDR3 sequence (DNA): TGTGCCAGCAGTGAAAATTGGGCAGTACAAGAGACCCAGTACTTC.

This clone showed up just once. V and J are TRBV4-1 and TRBJ2-2; 8 bases fit TRBD2. V shed 3 bases, J shed 0 bases, and the junction held 6 bases outside the gene matches. The V gene's germline CDR1 is MGHRA and CDR2 YSYEKL. CDR3 length: 17 amino acids. The CDR3: CASSQSRLATNTGELFF. The CDR3 DNA follows: TGCGCCAGCAGCCAGTCGAGACTAGCGACGAACACCGGGGAGCTGTTTTTT.

The rearrangement links TRBV24-1 to TRBJ2-3; no firm D call. V gave up 8 bases and J gave up 1 base, with 6 bases separating them. The CDR3 is 12 residues long. In germline, CDR1 is KGHDR, CDR2 SFDVKD. DNA for the CDR3: TGTGCCACCAAGGATGGCACAGATACGCAGTATTTT. Its translation is CATKDGTDTQYF.

The chain links TRBV27 to TRBJ2-2; 8 nucleotides match TRBD2. Trimming at V came to 6 bases and at J to 4 bases, leaving 10 bases not matched to a gene. The germline gives CDR1 MNHEY, CDR2 SMNVEV (reference sequence). This CDR3 spans 16 amino acids. The CDR3 reads CASSPGRGFFTGELFF. Here the CDR3 DNA reads TGTGCCAGCAGCCCCGGGAGGGGATTCTTCACCGGGGAGCTGTTTTTT.

This sequence joins TRBV6-2 or TRBV6-3 and TRBJ2-5; 7 nucleotides align to TRBD1. Per the germline V gene, CDR1 is MNHEY and CDR2 is SVGEGT. This CDR3 is built from 16 residues. V lost 5 bases and J lost 1; bases outside the gene matches: 10. DNA for the CDR3: TGTGCCAGCAGTGACCCTCTGACAGGGACCCAAGAGACCCAGTACTTC. Translating it yields CASSDPLTGTQETQYF.

The V and J genes are TRBV3-1 (or the pseudogene TRBV3-2) and TRBJ2-6, with 9 bases fitting TRBD1. Unmatched junction bases numbered 4, after V lost 4 bases and J lost 0 bases. This CDR3 comprises 17 residues. Germline V gives CDR1 LGHDT, CDR2 YNNKEL (reference sequence). The CDR3 spells CASSPGQGNSGANVLTF. The CDR3 coding sequence is TGTGCCAGCAGCCCCGGACAGGGGAACTCTGGGGCCAACGTCCTGACTTTC.

This clone has only one observation. The chain joins TRBV11-2 to TRBJ2-3; D gene ambiguous. Germline V gives CDR1 SGHAT, CDR2 FQNNGV. There are 13 residues in the CDR3. The germline V and J ends were trimmed by 4 bases and 4 bases, with 9 bases remaining between them. CDR3 in amino acids: CASSSSTSDTQYF. The DNA of the CDR3 is TGTGCCAGCAGCTCCAGTACGTCAGATACGCAGTATTTT.

The V and J genes are TRBV5-1 and TRBJ2-5; 7 bases match TRBD2. CDR1 SGHRS and CDR2 YFSETQ come from the germline V gene. The CDR3 spans 17 residues. V dropped 4 bases and J dropped 5; count of bases not matched to a gene: 17. CDR3 in DNA: TGCGCCAGCAGCATTGGGGTCGGGGGGAGCTATCAGGAGACCCAGTACTTC. Translated: CASSIGVGGSYQETQYF.

This chain joins TRBV5-1 and TRBJ2-7; a weak D match, TRBD1 (6 bases). In germline, CDR1 is SGHRS, CDR2 YFSETQ. V was clipped by 0 bases and J by 0 bases, with 10 bases between them. The CDR3 is 15 amino acids. The CDR3 sequence: CASSLDGGSSYEQYF. CDR3 nucleotide sequence: TGCGCCAGCAGCTTGGATGGGGGCTCCTCCTACGAGCAGTACTTC. The full variable domain, its missing parts supplied by reference TRBV5-1 and TRBJ2-7, is KAGVTQTPRYLIKTRGQQVTLSCSPISGHRSVSWYQQTPGQGLQFLFEYFSETQRNKGNFPGRFSGRQFSNSRSEMNVSTLELGDSALYLCASSLDGGSSYEQYFGPGTRLTVT.

The V call is TRBV4-1, the J call TRBJ1-1, with D possibly matching TRBD1 (6 bases). The germline V gene has CDR1 MGHRA and CDR2 YSYEKL. The germline V and J ends were trimmed by 3 bases and 4 bases, with 18 bases remaining between them. The length of the CDR3 is 16 residues. For the CDR3, the DNA is TGCGCCAGCAGCCAGGATTTGGGGGGCGGAGGCACTGAAGCTTTCTTT. This translates into CASSQDLGGGGTEAFF.

This clone appeared a few times. The chain uses TRBV7-2 and TRBJ2-7, with 9 positions matching TRBD1. The V and J ends lost 4 bases and 4 bases, in that order; junction bases with no gene match: 14. Germline values: CDR1 SGHTA, CDR2 FQGNSA. The CDR3 is 17 residues long. The CDR3: CASSSFIGLDRGYEQYF. The CDR3 DNA is TGTGCCAGCAGCTCCTTTATTGGGTTGGACAGGGGTTACGAGCAGTACTTC.

The genes are TRBV30 and TRBJ2-1, with 9 bases fitting TRBD2. This CDR3 spans 14 amino acids. J gave up 2 bases and V 2 bases, and 1 base lay outside the gene matches. The germline gives CDR1 GTSNPN, CDR2 SVGIG (reference sequence). The CDR3: CAWSRLAAYNEQFF. The CDR3, as DNA: TGTGCCTGGAGTAGACTAGCGGCCTACAATGAGCAGTTCTTC.

This rearrangement joins TRBV6-5 to TRBJ1-4, with 9 bases aligning to TRBD1. CDR1 and CDR2 (germline): MNHEY, SVGAGI. The length of the CDR3 is 14 residues. V was clipped by 6 bases and J by 8 bases; unmatched bases: 7. CDR3: CASRVGQGQEKLFF. The CDR3 DNA is TGTGCCAGCAGGGTGGGACAGGGCCAAGAAAAACTGTTTTTT.

The chain uses TRBV3-1 (or the pseudogene TRBV3-2) and TRBJ1-6; TRBD1 aligns across 7 bases. The J segment lost 7 bases and the V segment lost 4 bases, leaving 1 base of the junction unmatched. CDR3 size: 13 residues. Germline values: CDR1 LGHDT, CDR2 YNNKEL (reference sequence). DNA of the CDR3: TGTGCCAGCAGCCCGACAGGGAATTCACCCCTCCACTTT. It translates to CASSPTGNSPLHF.

The gene calls are TRBV30 and TRBJ1-2; 7 bases line up with TRBD1. Per germline, CDR1 GTSNPN and CDR2 SVGIG (reference sequence). With 8 bases clipped from V and 4 bases from J, the junction kept 10 bases outside the gene matches. This CDR3 is 13 amino acids long. CDR3 amino acids: CAISTGRSYGYTF. CDR3 nucleotides: TGTGCCATATCGACAGGGAGGAGCTATGGCTACACCTTC.